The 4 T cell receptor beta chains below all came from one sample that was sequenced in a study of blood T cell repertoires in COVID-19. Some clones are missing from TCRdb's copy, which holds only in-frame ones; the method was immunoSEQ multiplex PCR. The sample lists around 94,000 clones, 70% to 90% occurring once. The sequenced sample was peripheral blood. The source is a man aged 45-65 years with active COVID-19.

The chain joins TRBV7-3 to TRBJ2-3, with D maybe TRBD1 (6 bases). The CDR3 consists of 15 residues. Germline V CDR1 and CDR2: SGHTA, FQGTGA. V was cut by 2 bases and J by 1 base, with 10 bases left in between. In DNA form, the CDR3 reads TGTGCCAGCAGCTTAGGTGGGGGCCGCACAGATACGCAGTATTTT. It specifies CASSLGGGRTDTQYF.

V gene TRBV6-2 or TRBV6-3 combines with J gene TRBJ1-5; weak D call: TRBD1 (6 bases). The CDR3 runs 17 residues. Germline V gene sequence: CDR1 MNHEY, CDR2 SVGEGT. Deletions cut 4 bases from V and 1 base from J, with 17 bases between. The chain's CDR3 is CASSLGVGQRSNQPQHF. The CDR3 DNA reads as TGTGCCAGCAGTTTGGGGGTCGGACAGAGAAGCAATCAGCCCCAGCATTTT.

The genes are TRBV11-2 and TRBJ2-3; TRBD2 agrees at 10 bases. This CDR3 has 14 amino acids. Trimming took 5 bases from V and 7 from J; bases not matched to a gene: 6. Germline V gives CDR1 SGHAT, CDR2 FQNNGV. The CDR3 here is CASSTLAGVYTQYF. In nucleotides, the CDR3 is TGTGCCAGCAGCACCCTAGCGGGGGTTTATACGCAGTATTTT.

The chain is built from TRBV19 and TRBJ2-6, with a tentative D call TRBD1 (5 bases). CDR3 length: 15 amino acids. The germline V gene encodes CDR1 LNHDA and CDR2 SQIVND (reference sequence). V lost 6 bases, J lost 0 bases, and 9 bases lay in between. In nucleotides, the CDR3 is TGTGCCAGTAGGACAGCTATCTCTGGGGCCAACGTCCTGACTTTC. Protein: CASRTAISGANVLTF.